Below, 8 T cell receptor beta chains from the same sample are listed, as sequenced in a study of T cell responses to AZD1222 COVID-19 vaccine. Clones were read by immunoSEQ multiplex PCR, and TCRdb kept only the in-frame ones, dropping some. The table has about 180,000 clones, about nine tenths seen once. Sequencing used peripheral blood, obtained on day 0 of AZD1222 vaccination. These receptors originate from an adult in good health.

This clone was counted a few times. The gene calls are TRBV5-6 and TRBJ2-7; 10 bases fit TRBD2. Germline CDR1 and CDR2: SGHDT and YYEEEE. V gave up 4 bases and J gave up 4 bases; unmatched junction bases: 8. The CDR3 contains 15 residues. The CDR3 spells CASSLAGTSAYEQYF. As DNA, the CDR3 is TGTGCCAGCAGCCTGGCCGGGACTAGCGCATACGAGCAGTACTTC.

V is TRBV5-4 and J is TRBJ1-3, with D possibly being TRBD1 (5 bases). The CDR3 contains 16 residues. Germline V CDR1 and CDR2: SGHNT, YYREEE (reference sequence). V dropped 4 bases and J dropped 2 bases, with 16 bases sitting between them. CDR3 nucleotide sequence: TGTGCCAGCAGCAATACAGGAGATCTTACTGGAAACACCATATATTTT. It yields the protein CASSNTGDLTGNTIYF.

The chain links TRBV19 to TRBJ2-3, with 8 bases lining up with TRBD2. CDR3 length: 16 amino acids. V lost 4 bases and J lost 0; bases outside the gene matches: 6. The germline V gene has CDR1 LNHDA and CDR2 SQIVND (reference sequence). The CDR3 reads CASSKIAGTSTDTQYF. The CDR3 nucleotides are TGTGCCAGTAGTAAGATAGCGGGGACTAGCACAGATACGCAGTATTTT.

The chain is built from TRBV5-3 and TRBJ1-5, with D possibly being TRBD1 (5 bases). TRBV5-3 is recorded as an ORF, its role being uncertain. V was clipped by 5 bases and J by 11 bases, with 17 bases between them. The CDR3 covers 13 residues. The CDR3 spells CARRLPRGGAQHF. The CDR3 coding sequence is TGTGCCAGAAGATTGCCCCGCGGGGGGGCCCAGCATTTT.

The sample holds a few counts of this clone. V usage is TRBV7-8 and J usage is TRBJ2-7; possible D gene TRBD1, 5 bases. This CDR3 is 13 amino acids long. Looked up from germline, CDR1 is SGHVS and CDR2 is FQNEAQ. Trimming left V 6 bases short and J 3 bases short, with 12 bases between. The CDR3, as DNA: TGTGCCAGCAGACACAGGTTCCTCTACGAGCAGTACTTC. It is translated as CASRHRFLYEQYF.

The chain joins TRBV28 to TRBJ2-1; D not certain. The germline CDR1 and CDR2 sequences are MDHEN and SYDVKM. CDR3 size: 15 residues. V lost 3 bases and J 0 bases, leaving 9 bases between the germline ends. In DNA form, the CDR3 reads TGTGCCAGCAGTTTGGCATCGAGCTCCTACAATGAGCAGTTCTTC. This translates into CASSLASSSYNEQFF.

The V call is TRBV5-1, the J call TRBJ2-5; the match to TRBD1 covers 7 bases. Germline-derived CDR1 and CDR2 are SGHRS and YFSETQ. Germline trimming cut 2 bases from V and 7 bases from J; bases unmatched to any gene: 8. This CDR3 contains 14 residues. CDR3 nucleotides: TGCGCCAGCAGCTTAGGACAGGTTCTGTCGACCCAGTACTTC. This translates into CASSLGQVLSTQYF. Based on the CDR3 plus reference TRBV5-1 and TRBJ2-5, the full variable domain is KAGVTQTPRYLIKTRGQQVTLSCSPISGHRSVSWYQQTPGQGLQFLFEYFSETQRNKGNFPGRFSGRQFSNSRSEMNVSTLELGDSALYLCASSLGQVLSTQYFGPGTRLLVL.

The CDR3 region has the DNA TGCGCCAGCCAAATAAACAGGGGTCTTCACCCCACAGATACGCAGTATTTT. Translation gives CASQINRGLHPTDTQYF. The V call is TRBV5-1, the J call TRBJ2-3; 7 bases align to TRBD1. V gave up 7 bases and J gave up 2 bases; unmatched junction bases: 16. CDR1 and CDR2 (germline): SGHRS, YFSETQ. There are 17 residues in the CDR3.